Following are 25 T cell receptor beta chains from one sample sequenced in a study of OX40 agonist ivuxolimab in advanced cancers. TCRdb's table, derived via immunoSEQ multiplex PCR, lists solely in-frame clones and lacks some. The table has about 46,000 clones, more than 75% seen once; the top ten hold approximately 10%. This material consisted of CD4+ or CD8+ T cells sorted from blood, taken in a trial of the OX40 agonist ivuxolimab. Every receptor here comes from an adult with an advanced solid tumor such as melanoma, head and neck, liver or kidney cancer.

The chain couples TRBV7-3 to TRBJ1-1; tentatively, D is TRBD1 (5 bases). V lost 5 bases to trimming and J lost 6 bases, with 13 bases between them. This CDR3 has 13 amino acids. The germline V gene has CDR1 SGHTA and CDR2 FQGTGA. For the CDR3, the DNA is TGTGCCAGCAGCCCGACAGCAAGGTCTGAAGCTTTCTTT. The encoded protein is CASSPTARSEAFF.

In this sample, this clone is large. This chain connects TRBV4-1 to TRBJ1-1; tentative D call: TRBD1 (5 bases). V lost 3 bases, J lost 2 bases, and 10 bases lay in between. In germline, CDR1 is MGHRA, CDR2 YSYEKL. The CDR3 length is 14 residues. CDR3 in DNA: TGCGCCAGCAGCCAGGCGGGACGAAACACTGAAGCTTTCTTT. Encoded protein: CASSQAGRNTEAFF.

Written as DNA, the CDR3 is TGCGCCAGCAGCTTCTTGGTAGAGCCCCCGAACACTGAAGCTTTCTTT. Protein sequence: CASSFLVEPPNTEAFF. J is TRBJ1-1 and V is TRBV5-1; no clear D. The germline V gene has CDR1 SGHRS and CDR2 YFSETQ. The length of the CDR3 is 16 residues. Trimming took off 2 bases at V and 1 base at J, with 15 bases between the two ends.

The chain uses TRBV5-5 and TRBJ2-7; D perhaps matches TRBD1 (6 bases). The CDR3 has 12 residues. CDR1 is SGHKS and CDR2 is YYEKEE in the germline V gene (reference sequence). V gave up 4 bases and J gave up 3 bases, with 8 bases separating them. The CDR3 region has the DNA TGTGCCAGCAGCCCGGACAGCTACGAGCAGTACTTC. Amino acid sequence: CASSPDSYEQYF.

This chain joins TRBV7-2 and TRBJ1-1; the D gene is possibly TRBD1 (5 bases). V lost 1 base, J lost 14 bases, and 11 bases lay in between. The CDR3 is 11 amino acids. CDR1 and CDR2 from the germline V gene are SGHTA and FQGNSA. The CDR3 is CASSLEAGKFF. The CDR3 DNA reads TGTGCCAGCAGCTTAGAGGCAGGGAAGTTCTTT.

This clone was seen only a few times. The chain has TRBV9 and TRBJ1-3, with 7 bases that match TRBD1. The germline V gene encodes CDR1 SGDLS and CDR2 YYNGEE. This CDR3 spans 14 amino acids. V shed 6 bases, J shed 2 bases, and the junction held 5 bases outside the gene matches. CDR3 sequence: CASKRQGTGNTIYF. The CDR3 nucleotides read TGTGCCAGCAAACGACAGGGAACTGGAAACACCATATATTTT. Full variable domain (missing parts from reference TRBV9 and TRBJ1-3): DSGVTQTPKHLITATGQRVTLRCSPRSGDLSVYWYQQSLDQGLQFLIQYYNGEERAKGNILERFSAQQFPDLHSELNLSSLELGDSALYFCASKRQGTGNTIYFGEGSWLTVV.

This clone has only one observation. The gene calls are TRBV5-4 and TRBJ2-3, with 8 bases matching TRBD2. The CDR3 extends over 16 amino acids. V lost 1 base to trimming and J lost 2 bases; unmatched junction nucleotides: 6. Germline values: CDR1 SGHNT, CDR2 YYREEE (reference sequence). DNA of the CDR3: TGTGCCAGCAGCTTGTACACTAGCGGAACCACAGATACGCAGTATTTT. Protein product: CASSLYTSGTTDTQYF.

The chain carries TRBV19 and TRBJ2-3; D is tentatively TRBD1 or TRBD2 (7 bases each). The ends were cut back, 6 bases at V and 6 bases at J, with 19 bases in the middle. Germline CDR1 and CDR2: LNHDA and SQIVND (reference sequence). The CDR3 length is 15 residues. The CDR3, as DNA: TGTGCCAGTAGCCCGCGGGGGACAGCAGCCGATACGCAGTATTTT. Translating it yields CASSPRGTAADTQYF. The complete variable domain, with remaining parts taken from reference TRBV19 and TRBJ2-3, reads DGGITQSPKYLFRKEGQNVTLSCEQNLNHDAMYWYRQDPGQGLRLIYYSQIVNDFQKGDIAEGYSVSREKKESFPLTVTSAQKNPTAFYLCASSPRGTAADTQYFGPGTRLTVL.

The CDR3 DNA reads TGTGCCAGCAGCTTAGATCGGGGGACTGAAGCTTTCTTT. As protein: CASSLDRGTEAFF. The chain links TRBV7-8 to TRBJ1-1; D is perhaps TRBD1 (5 bases). The CDR3 is made up of 13 amino acids. Germline-derived CDR1 and CDR2 are SGHVS and FQNEAQ. Trimming removed 1 base at V and 5 bases at J, with 8 bases between.

The J gene is TRBJ2-1, the V gene TRBV7-9, with a weak D call TRBD2 (6 bases). V lost 5 bases and J lost 8, with 19 bases in between. The CDR3 runs 15 residues. Germline V gives CDR1 SEHNR, CDR2 FQNEAQ (reference sequence). The CDR3 DNA reads TGTGCCAGCAGCCGAGTCGGAGGGTCTGGCGATGAGCAGTTCTTC. Amino acids: CASSRVGGSGDEQFF.

The count of this clone is one. The chain recombines TRBV27 with TRBJ2-1; no clear D. Germline assignment: CDR1 MNHEY and CDR2 SMNVEV (reference sequence). The ends were cut back, 3 bases at V and 6 bases at J, with 6 bases in the middle. The CDR3 runs 12 residues. CDR3 sequence: CASSFVGNEQFF. In DNA, the CDR3 is TGTGCCAGCAGTTTTGTAGGCAATGAGCAGTTCTTC.

V usage is TRBV15 and J usage is TRBJ1-5, with D perhaps matching TRBD1 (6 bases). Germline-derived CDR1 and CDR2 are LNHNV and YYDKDF (reference sequence). The V and J ends lost 0 bases and 6 bases respectively, with 12 bases between them. There are 15 residues in the CDR3. This CDR3 reads CATSRDRGAGQPQHF. CDR3 DNA: TGTGCCACCAGCAGAGACAGGGGAGCGGGTCAGCCCCAGCATTTT.

This chain uses TRBV4-2 with TRBJ1-1; D gene unclear. The CDR3 extends over 15 amino acids. V lost 2 bases and J 4 bases, leaving 14 bases between the germline ends. Germline V lookup: CDR1 LGHNA, CDR2 YNFKEQ. The CDR3 is CASSQPFQRSTEAFF. For the CDR3, the DNA is TGTGCCAGCAGCCAACCTTTCCAGAGAAGCACTGAAGCTTTCTTT.

This clone was observed a handful of times. The V call is TRBV6-4, the J call TRBJ1-1; D perhaps matches TRBD1 (5 bases). Trimming removed 5 bases from V and 3 bases from J, with 16 bases in between. The CDR3 sequence is 15 residues long. Germline V CDR1 and CDR2: MRHNA, SNTAGT. The chain's CDR3 is CASSPRHRGDTEAFF. In DNA form, the CDR3 reads TGTGCCAGCAGTCCGCGACACCGGGGGGACACTGAAGCTTTCTTT.

The chain uses TRBV6-5 and TRBJ1-3; D might be TRBD1 (5 bases). The CDR3 runs to 14 residues. Trimming took off 6 bases at V and 11 bases at J, with 20 bases between the two ends. Germline V gives CDR1 MNHEY, CDR2 SVGAGI. In nucleotides, the CDR3 is TGTGCCAGCAGGCAGACCCAGGGATTACCTGCCATATATTTT. This sequence encodes CASRQTQGLPAIYF.

The chain has TRBV4-1 and TRBJ2-6; 7 bases fit TRBD1. There are 17 residues in the CDR3. Unmatched junction bases numbered 6, after V lost 4 bases and J lost 0 bases. From germline, CDR1 is MGHRA and CDR2 YSYEKL. The CDR3 here is CASSLRTGISGANVLTF. The CDR3 region has the DNA TGCGCCAGCAGCCTTAGGACAGGAATCTCTGGGGCCAACGTCCTGACTTTC.

This rearrangement joins TRBV28 to TRBJ1-5; D perhaps matches TRBD1 (6 bases). Between the trimmed V and J ends, which lost 3 bases and 6 bases, there was a span of 12 bases. Germline values: CDR1 MDHEN, CDR2 SYDVKM. The CDR3 extends over 14 amino acids. The CDR3 here is CASSFRGGGQPQHF. The CDR3 region has the DNA TGTGCCAGCAGTTTTAGGGGGGGCGGTCAGCCCCAGCATTTT.

The rearrangement joins TRBV25-1 to TRBJ2-1, with D possibly being TRBD1 (5 bases). Germline V gene lookup returns CDR1 MGHDK and CDR2 SYGVNS. This CDR3 is built from 12 residues. V was trimmed by 5 bases and J by 12 bases, leaving 14 bases between them. The CDR3 nucleotides read TGTGCCAGCAGTCCCCAGGGCCGCGGGCAGTTCTTC. Encoded protein: CASSPQGRGQFF.

This rearrangement joins TRBV19 to TRBJ2-4; 10 bases are a match to TRBD1. Germline V gene lookup returns CDR1 LNHDA and CDR2 SQIVND (reference sequence). The CDR3 has 14 amino acids. The V gene end was trimmed by 4 bases and the J gene end by 8 bases; junction bases not matched to a gene: 5. The CDR3 is CASSRGQGSYIQYF. CDR3 nucleotide sequence: TGTGCCAGTAGTAGGGGACAGGGGAGTTACATTCAGTACTTC.

This chain connects TRBV13 to TRBJ2-1; 11 bases agree with TRBD2. Germline CDR1 reads PRHDT; CDR2 reads FYEKMQ (reference sequence). J was trimmed by 2 bases and V by 3 bases; bases with no gene match: 0. This CDR3 is built from 15 residues. DNA of the CDR3: TGTGCCAGCAGCTTGACTAGCGGGACCTACAATGAGCAGTTCTTC. This gives the protein CASSLTSGTYNEQFF. The full variable domain, completed using reference TRBV13 and TRBJ2-1, is AAGVIQSPRHLIKEKRETATLKCYPIPRHDTVYWYQQGPGQDPQFLISFYEKMQSDKGSIPDRFSAQQFSDYHSELNMSSLELGDSALYFCASSLTSGTYNEQFFGPGTRLTVL.

This sequence joins TRBV7-9 and TRBJ2-7, with D possibly TRBD2 on 5 matching bases. The V and J ends lost 5 bases and 0 bases respectively, with 14 bases between them. Germline V lookup: CDR1 SEHNR, CDR2 FQNEAQ (reference sequence). The CDR3 extends over 15 amino acids. The CDR3 loop is CASSPTGGLSYEQYF. CDR3 in DNA: TGTGCCAGCAGCCCTACGGGTGGACTCTCCTACGAGCAGTACTTC.

The J gene is TRBJ2-3, the V gene TRBV5-6, with D possibly being TRBD2 (5 bases). Trimming removed 2 bases at V and 7 bases at J, with 11 bases between. This CDR3 region has 13 residues. In germline, CDR1 is SGHDT, CDR2 YYEEEE. CDR3 sequence: CASSLLDGNTQYF. CDR3 coding DNA: TGTGCCAGCAGCTTACTGGACGGGAATACGCAGTATTTT.

The chain is built from TRBV29-1 and TRBJ1-1, with 9 bases aligning to TRBD1. V lost 7 bases and J lost 4; bases outside the gene matches: 13. CDR3 length: 15 residues. Germline assignment: CDR1 SQVTM and CDR2 ANQGSEA. The CDR3 sequence is CSAPGAQGASTEAFF. DNA for the CDR3: TGCAGCGCCCCGGGTGCACAGGGGGCGAGCACTGAAGCTTTCTTT.

The gene calls are TRBV7-8 and TRBJ1-5, with D uncertain. Germline V gene data show CDR1 as SGHVS and CDR2 as FQNEAQ. This CDR3 has 13 amino acids. V was pared by 1 base and J by 8 bases, with 9 bases between. CDR3 coding DNA: TGTGCCAGCAGCTTAGTAAGGCTTGAGCCCCAGCATTTT. It is translated as CASSLVRLEPQHF.

The chain carries TRBV6-1 and TRBJ2-2; the match to TRBD1 covers 7 bases. Losses at the gene ends were 5 bases for V and 7 bases for J; bases not matched to a gene: 10. The CDR3 extends over 15 amino acids. Germline values: CDR1 MNHNS, CDR2 SASEGT. The CDR3 loop reads CASSSTGEISGELFF. CDR3 coding DNA: TGTGCCAGCAGTTCAACAGGGGAAATAAGCGGGGAGCTGTTTTTT.